Listed below are T cell receptor beta chains from one sample, sequenced in a study of T-cell reconstitution after alpha-beta-depleted transplantation in children. TCRdb re-analysed the PCR reads in MiXCR, keeping a single row per CDR3 protein. The sample lists approximately 420,000 distinct CDR3 sequences; 11% were seen once. Sequencing used PBMCs from the stem cell graft donor, obtained from the stem cell graft. The source is a human donor who donated a stem cell graft to a child with acute myeloid leukemia. The CDR3 runs from the conserved cysteine through the conserved F or W. The D gene is left open where the match is weak. Clone size, where shown, is once, few, many, or a class for clones that have expanded.

v_gene	j_gene	abundance	d_gene	CDR3aa	CDR3nt
TRBV20-1	TRBJ1-1	many	NA	CSARDMDTEAFF	TGCAGTGCTCGGGACATGGACACTGAAGCTTTCTTT
TRBV20-1	TRBJ2-7	NA	TRBD1	CSAREMGQVSSYEQYF	TGCAGTGCTAGAGAGATGGGACAGGTGAGCTCCTACGAGCAGTACTTC
TRBV7-3	TRBJ1-2	many	NA	CASSLSQDHGYTF	TGTGCCAGCAGCTTAAGCCAGGACCATGGCTACACCTTC
TRBV5-1	TRBJ2-1	few	TRBD1	CASSIQGRTGPLDEQFF	TGCGCCAGCAGCATTCAGGGTCGGACAGGGCCTTTGGATGAGCAGTTCTTC
TRBV20-1	TRBJ1-1	NA	TRBD1	CSARGQVHTEAFF	TGCAGTGCTCGCGGACAGGTTCACACTGAAGCTTTCTTT
TRBV6-5	TRBJ2-1	few	NA	CASSYSTWRDEQFF	TGTGCCAGCAGTTACTCGACTTGGAGGGATGAGCAGTTCTTC
TRBV19	TRBJ1-1	few	NA	CASHVSTEAFF	TGTGCCAGCCACGTTTCCACTGAAGCTTTCTTT
TRBV6-2/TRBV6-3	TRBJ2-1	NA	NA	CASRAHGSYNEQFF	TGTGCCAGCAGGGCCCACGGCTCCTACAATGAGCAGTTCTTC
TRBV6-1	TRBJ2-3	few	TRBD1	CAAGLQGATDTQYF	TGTGCCGCGGGTCTACAGGGGGCCACAGATACGCAGTATTTT
TRBV29-1	TRBJ2-3	many	NA	CSVSRGTDTQYF	TGCAGCGTATCGAGGGGGACAGATACGCAGTATTTT
TRBV7-2	TRBJ2-1	few	TRBD2	CASSLGPSGRSRNEQFF	TGTGCCAGCAGCTTAGGTCCTAGCGGGAGGTCTCGGAATGAGCAGTTCTTC
TRBV5-1	TRBJ1-1	NA	NA	CASSLGEADEAFF	TGCGCCAGCAGCTTGGGGGAGGCAGATGAAGCTTTCTTT
TRBV4-1	TRBJ2-3	NA	TRBD1	CASSQRQGVDTQYF	TGCGCCAGCAGCCAACGACAGGGAGTAGATACGCAGTATTTT
TRBV3-1	TRBJ1-6	few	NA	CASSQGGDMRSYNSPLHF	TGTGCCAGCAGCCAAGGGGGCGACATGCGCTCCTATAATTCACCCCTCCACTTT
TRBV5-1	TRBJ2-1	few	TRBD2	CASSLSSGSINNEQFF	TGCGCCAGCAGCTTGTCCAGCGGGAGTATCAACAATGAGCAGTTCTTC
TRBV7-9	TRBJ1-5	few	NA	CASSLLVKQPQHF	TGTGCCAGCAGCTTATTGGTAAAGCAGCCCCAGCATTTT
TRBV7-6	TRBJ2-2	NA	TRBD1	CASSPAGTGGKATGELFF	TGTGCCAGCAGCCCGGCCGGGACAGGGGGCAAGGCCACCGGGGAGCTGTTTTTT
TRBV7-8	TRBJ2-3	NA	NA	CASSLYREWADTQYF	TGTGCCAGCAGCTTATACCGGGAGTGGGCAGATACGCAGTATTTT